This is a list of T cell receptor beta chains from one sample in a study of T-cell reconstitution after alpha-beta-depleted transplantation in children. TCRdb processed the PCR reads anew with MiXCR; each CDR3 protein has one entry. The sample contains hundreds of thousands of distinct CDR3 sequences, around 13% of which appear only once. This specimen was PBMCs, taken before TCRalphabeta/CD19-depleted stem cell transplant. The receptor source for this set is a girl aged 2 to 10 with congenital amegakaryocytic thrombocytopenia, due to receive a stem cell transplant. The CDR3 runs from the conserved cysteine through the conserved F or W. The D gene is left open where the match is weak. The size field is filled for only some rows; it gives once, few, many or a size class.

V	J	D	size	CDR3	DNA
TRBV5-1	TRBJ1-1	.	many	CASSFGDTEAFF	TGCGCCAGCAGCTTTGGGGACACTGAAGCTTTCTTT
TRBV6-1	TRBJ1-5	.	.	CASSPDSGAYQPQHF	TGTGCCAGCAGTCCCGATTCAGGGGCTTACCAGCCCCAGCATTTT
TRBV15	TRBJ2-1	TRBD2	.	CATSRSAGDEQFF	TGTGCCACCAGTCGAAGTGCGGGAGATGAGCAGTTCTTC
TRBV5-1	TRBJ1-1	.	.	CASSLFHGTEAFF	TGCGCCAGCAGCTTGTTTCACGGGACTGAAGCTTTCTTT
TRBV5-1	TRBJ2-1	TRBD2	.	CASSFRGGGAYNEQFF	TGCGCCAGCAGCTTTAGGGGCGGGGGGGCTTACAATGAGCAGTTCTTC
TRBV30	TRBJ1-1	.	.	CAWDPGANTEAFF	TGTGCCTGGGACCCAGGGGCGAACACTGAAGCTTTCTTT
TRBV10-3	TRBJ1-5	.	.	CAISEAEGENQPQHF	TGTGCCATCAGTGAGGCGGAAGGGGAGAATCAGCCCCAGCATTTT
TRBV6-1	TRBJ2-2	.	many	CASMWERDTGELFF	TGTGCCAGCATGTGGGAGAGGGACACCGGGGAGCTGTTTTTT
TRBV7-9	TRBJ2-3	TRBD2	few	CASSEPPSGRTDTQYF	TGTGCCAGCAGCGAACCACCTAGCGGGCGCACAGATACGCAGTATTTT
TRBV7-9	TRBJ2-1	.	.	CASSPGSSRLEQFF	TGTGCCAGCAGCCCGGGGAGTAGCCGTCTTGAGCAGTTCTTC
TRBV27	TRBJ1-4	.	many	CASRLWVDDEKLFF	TGTGCCAGCAGGCTTTGGGTGGATGATGAAAAACTGTTTTTT
TRBV7-9	TRBJ2-6	TRBD1	few	CASSQRDSTPSGANVLTF	TGTGCCAGCAGCCAACGGGACAGCACGCCCTCTGGGGCCAACGTCCTGACTTTC
TRBV7-6	TRBJ2-1	.	.	CASSPPDRTNEQFF	TGTGCCAGCAGCCCTCCTGACAGGACCAATGAGCAGTTCTTC
TRBV28	TRBJ1-5	.	.	CASRGRTAFRQHF	TGTGCCAGCAGGGGGAGGACAGCCTTCAGGCAGCATTTT
TRBV6-5	TRBJ2-7	.	few	CASGWDIPYF	TGTGCCAGCGGCTGGGACATCCCGTACTTC
TRBV5-1	TRBJ2-2	.	.	CASSLDSPNTGELFF	TGCGCCAGCAGCTTGGACAGCCCAAACACCGGGGAGCTGTTTTTT
TRBV20-1	TRBJ2-7	TRBD1	many	CSARDGTDYYEQYF	TGCAGTGCTAGAGACGGGACAGATTACTACGAGCAGTACTTC
TRBV5-6	TRBJ2-2	.	.	CASNGGLITGELFF	TGTGCCAGCAATGGGGGCTTAATCACCGGGGAGCTGTTTTTT
TRBV10-3	TRBJ2-1	TRBD2	.	CAISERLAGGVNNEQFF	TGTGCCATCAGTGAGAGACTAGCGGGAGGTGTAAACAATGAGCAGTTCTTC
TRBV20-1	TRBJ1-1	.	.	CSASLEGGTEAFF	TGCAGTGCTAGTCTAGAAGGAGGCACTGAAGCTTTCTTT
TRBV5-1	TRBJ2-7	.	few	CASRLPGREQYF	TGCGCCAGCAGACTTCCAGGGCGCGAGCAGTACTTC
TRBV25-1	TRBJ2-7	.	many	CASSGSLGRSYEQYF	TGTGCCAGCAGTGGATCCCTCGGGAGATCCTACGAGCAGTACTTC
TRBV10-2	TRBJ2-3	.	many	CASSDSLTDTQYF	TGCGCCAGCAGTGACAGCCTCACAGATACGCAGTATTTT
TRBV28	TRBJ2-1	TRBD2	few	CASSLRLAGAWEQFF	TGTGCCAGCAGTCTGAGACTAGCGGGAGCTTGGGAGCAGTTCTTC
TRBV16	TRBJ2-5	.	many	CASSLQGYQETQYF	TGTGCCAGCAGTCTTCAGGGGTATCAAGAGACCCAGTACTTC
TRBV12-3/TRBV12-4	TRBJ2-3	TRBD2	many	CASSLSVGRLTDTQYF	TGTGCCAGCAGTTTAAGCGTCGGGAGGCTCACAGATACGCAGTATTTT
TRBV27	TRBJ2-3	.	few	CASREIGTPPDTQYF	TGTGCCAGCAGGGAAATCGGAACTCCCCCGGATACGCAGTATTTT
TRBV2	TRBJ2-6	.	.	CASKHSGANVLTF	TGTGCCAGCAAGCACTCTGGGGCCAACGTCCTGACTTTC
TRBV19	TRBJ2-6	.	.	CASSIDLAGANVLTF	TGTGCCAGTAGTATAGATCTGGCTGGGGCCAACGTCCTGACTTTC
TRBV6-2/TRBV6-3	TRBJ2-7	.	few	CASSYADGDEQYF	TGTGCCAGCAGTTACGCCGACGGCGACGAGCAGTACTTC
TRBV6-5	TRBJ2-1	.	few	CASSYSTSWEQFF	TGTGCCAGCAGTTACTCGACTAGTTGGGAGCAGTTCTTC
TRBV20-1	TRBJ2-1	.	many	CSAREPTRSSQFF	TGCAGTGCTAGAGAGCCCACTAGGTCCTCGCAGTTCTTC
TRBV3-1	TRBJ2-2	.	.	CASSQSHKSNTGELFF	TGTGCCAGCAGCCAAAGTCATAAGTCGAACACCGGGGAGCTGTTTTTT
TRBV7-9	TRBJ1-1	TRBD1	.	CASSLEQGGWMNTEAFF	TGTGCCAGCAGCTTAGAACAGGGGGGATGGATGAACACTGAAGCTTTCTTT
TRBV12-3/TRBV12-4	TRBJ2-7	TRBD2	.	CASSWGGRDEQYF	TGTGCCAGCAGTTGGGGCGGGAGGGACGAGCAGTACTTC
TRBV29-1	TRBJ1-2	.	many	CSAVGGAYGYTF	TGCAGCGCTGTAGGGGGGGCGTATGGCTACACCTTC
TRBV12-3/TRBV12-4	TRBJ2-3	TRBD2	many	CASRRGTSTVGTQYF	TGTGCCAGCAGGCGCGGGACTAGCACCGTCGGTACGCAGTATTTT
TRBV5-1	TRBJ2-3	.	many	CASSLATRGSTDTQYF	TGCGCCAGCAGCTTGGCCACAAGGGGGTCTACGGATACGCAGTATTTT
TRBV5-1	TRBJ2-7	.	few	CASSLEDLVNEQYF	TGCGCCAGCAGCTTGGAGGATCTAGTGAACGAGCAGTACTTC
TRBV5-1	TRBJ2-4	TRBD2	few	CASSSDTGGDIQYF	TGCGCCAGCAGCTCGGACACGGGGGGGGACATTCAGTACTTC
TRBV5-1	TRBJ1-2	.	few	CASSSEDPESAIDYGYTF	TGCGCCAGCAGCTCCGAAGACCCAGAGTCTGCGATAGACTATGGCTACACCTTC
TRBV7-9	TRBJ2-7	TRBD1	.	CASSLGRGQGIYEQYF	TGTGCCAGCAGCTTAGGGCGGGGACAGGGGATATACGAGCAGTACTTC
TRBV6-1	TRBJ1-5	.	few	CASSENRADQPQHF	TGTGCCAGCAGCGAGAACAGGGCGGATCAGCCCCAGCATTTT
TRBV12-3/TRBV12-4	TRBJ1-5	.	few	CASSPELRDQPQHF	TGTGCCAGCAGTCCAGAGCTGAGGGATCAGCCCCAGCATTTT
TRBV29-1	TRBJ2-3	.	many	CSVAPTVVTDTQYF	TGCAGCGTAGCCCCTACCGTAGTCACAGATACGCAGTATTTT
TRBV20-1	TRBJ2-3	TRBD2	many	CSASSPRTSGQWRDTQYF	TGCAGTGCTAGTAGCCCCCGGACTAGCGGACAATGGAGAGATACGCAGTATTTT
TRBV6-2/TRBV6-3	TRBJ2-7	.	few	CASRPDSYEQYF	TGTGCCAGCCGCCCTGATTCCTACGAGCAGTACTTC
TRBV7-9	TRBJ2-7	.	many	CASSPRTASYEQYF	TGTGCCAGCAGCCCCCGGACTGCTTCCTACGAGCAGTACTTC